This TCR beta chain originates from a study of T-cell reconstitution after alpha-beta-depleted transplantation in children. Overall study results and limits: Approximately two months post-transplant, alpha-beta T cells reportedly originated from several hundred expanded graft clones.

As to this clonotype: Antigen unknown.

Germline V CDR1 and CDR2: MDHEN, SYDVKM. CDR3 size: 14 residues. V gave up 2 bases and J gave up 4 bases, with 12 bases separating them. For TCRbeta, the library was prepared with unique molecular identifiers. Using its own MiXCR run on the PCR reads, TCRdb lists one record per CDR3 protein. The sample has 400,000 to 450,000 distinct CDR3 sequences; 43% are singletons. This chain links TRBV28 with TRBJ2-7; D may match TRBD1 or TRBD2 (5 bases each). The material was PBMCs, obtained before TCRalphabeta/CD19-depleted stem cell transplant. This clonotype was sampled from a girl aged 2-9 years with aplastic anemia, due to receive a stem cell transplant. The CDR3, as DNA: TGTGCCAGCAGTTTACGGGGCAGGGATTACGAGCAGTACTTC. Translated: CASSLRGRDYEQYF.